The entry that follows covers one T cell receptor (beta chain) sequence. This entry belongs to a study of blood T cell repertoires in COVID-19. V lost 5 bases and J 3 bases, leaving 7 bases between the germline ends. This CDR3 region has 12 residues. The data were produced by immunoSEQ multiplex PCR, yet TCRdb's version contains in-frame clones alone and is incomplete. The profile shows fewer than 200,000 clones, just over 85% of them singletons. The sequenced material came from peripheral blood. The sequence came from a man in his fifties or sixties with active or convalescent COVID-19. This chain joins TRBV12-3 or TRBV12-4 and TRBJ1-2; a weak D match, TRBD1 (5 bases). The CDR3 nucleotides read TGTGCCAGCAGTGGGGGGGACTATGGCTACACCTTC. It is translated as CASSGGDYGYTF.